Below, 22 T cell receptor beta chains from the same sample are listed, as sequenced in a study of regulatory T cells in long-lasting Graves disease. Library construction for TCR beta used iRepertoire HTBI primers and Arm-PCR of CDR3 regions. TCRdb passed the multiplex PCR reads through MiXCR, listing each CDR3 protein once. Of over 650,000 distinct CDR3 sequences listed, 30% are singletons. Noted time point: persistent/refractory GD, antithyroid drugs over 5 years with positive TRAb. RNA isolated from PBMCs was used to make the TCR library. This specimen was peripheral blood mononuclear cells (PBMCs), taken when the disease was refractory, from a patient treated with antithyroid drugs. Receptors originate from a female donor with Graves disease.

V gene TRBV28 combines with J gene TRBJ1-6; D not resolved. The V end was cut by 11 bases, the J end by 4 bases, with 15 bases between. Germline assignment: CDR1 MDHEN and CDR2 SYDVKM. The CDR3 runs to 14 residues. The CDR3 nucleotides are TGTGCCGGCACCCCCCCGGGGTATAATTCACCCCTCCACTTT. Its translation is CAGTPPGYNSPLHF. The whole variable domain, remainder taken from reference TRBV28 and TRBJ1-6, is DVKVTQSSRYLVKRTGEKVFLECVQDMDHENMFWYRQDPGLGLRLIYFSYDVKMKEKGDIPEGYSVSREKKERFSLILESASTNQTSMYLCAGTPPGYNSPLHFGNGTRLTVT.

Comment on this clonotype: A much larger clone sits a single nucleotide away, making a read error possible. The conserved closing phenylalanine or tryptophan is absent in this CDR3, likely reflecting a read error. The chain combines TRBV3-1 with TRBJ1-3, with TRBD1 identical over 9 bases. The length of the CDR3 is 16 residues. J was trimmed by 0 bases and V by 3 bases; bases with no gene match: 3. Germline CDR1 reads LGHDT; CDR2 reads YNNKEL (reference sequence). CDR3 amino acids: CASSQKTGGSGNTIYS. The CDR3 DNA reads TGTGCCAGCAGCCAGAAGACAGGGGGCTCTGGAAACACCATATATTCT.

The V call is TRBV18, the J call TRBJ2-7; 9 nucleotides match TRBD1. Germline loops: CDR1 KGHSH, CDR2 LQKENI. This CDR3 has 15 residues. Trimming cost V 4 bases and J 5 bases; bases outside gene matches: 9. Here the CDR3 reads CASSHPGQGKDEQYF. In nucleotides, the CDR3 is TGTGCCAGCTCACACCCGGGACAGGGCAAGGACGAGCAGTACTTC.

V and J are TRBV12-3 or TRBV12-4 and TRBJ1-3, with D hard to call. The CDR3 runs 15 residues. Between the trimmed V and J ends, which lost 6 bases and 0 bases, there was a span of 12 bases. CDR3 DNA: TGTGCCAGCAGGATGGACCGGAGCTCTGGAAACACCATATATTTT. Amino acids: CASRMDRSSGNTIYF.

Comments on this clonotype: Just one base apart from a much larger clone, this may be a read error. The V gene is TRBV6-5, the J gene TRBJ2-6, with a tentative D call TRBD1 (5 bases). The CDR3 contains 18 residues. Germline V gene sequence: CDR1 MNHEY, CDR2 SVGAGI. This CDR3 reads CASSYNSLKGSGASVLTF. The CDR3 DNA is TGTGCCAGCAGTTACAATAGCCTCAAGGGATCTGGGGCCAGCGTCCTGACTTTC.

This clonotype was seen only a few times. The chain joins TRBV30 to TRBJ1-2, with D hard to call. The germline V and J ends were trimmed by 0 bases and 13 bases, with 12 bases remaining between them. CDR1 GTSNPN and CDR2 SVGIG come from the germline V gene (reference sequence). This CDR3 contains 11 residues. The CDR3 nucleotides read TGTGCCTGGAGTGTACGTAGGGCTTGCACCTTC. Amino acids: CAWSVRRACTF.

This clonotype was seen more than once but under ten times. The J gene is TRBJ2-7, the V gene TRBV12-3 or TRBV12-4; no definite D call. This CDR3 comprises 14 residues. V lost 0 bases, J lost 4 bases, and 10 bases lay in between. The CDR3 sequence: CASSLAMLSYEQYF. In nucleotides, the CDR3 is TGTGCCAGCAGTTTAGCCATGCTAAGTTACGAGCAGTACTTC.

This clonotype was found a few times. The final CDR3 position lacks the conserved phenylalanine or tryptophan, pointing to a likely read error. The rearrangement uses TRBV9 and TRBJ1-2; D gene uncertain. The V end was cut by 3 bases, the J end by 7 bases, with 13 bases between. Germline V gene data show CDR1 as SGDLS and CDR2 as YYNGEE. The CDR3 contains 13 residues. CDR3 in DNA: TGTGCCAGCAGCGCGTGGGGTATAGGTGGCTACACCTCC. This codes for CASSAWGIGGYTS.

This clonotype was observed a handful of times. An end of the junction does not agree with germline; a read error may underlie this. The V and J genes are TRBV6-1 and TRBJ2-5, with TRBD1 identical over 8 bases. This CDR3 has 18 amino acids. CDR1 MNHNS and CDR2 SASEGT come from the germline V gene. CDR3 sequence: CASSPGQGPFGGQGTQYF. As DNA, the CDR3 is TGTGCCAGCAGTCCTGGACAGGGACCGTTCGGGGGCCAAGGGACCCAGTACTTC.

In this sample, this clonotype turned up many times. The chain couples TRBV2 to TRBJ2-7; D is undetermined. The CDR3 contains 13 residues. Germline V gene sequence: CDR1 SNHLY, CDR2 FYNNEI. Deletions cut 6 bases from V and 3 bases from J, with 12 bases between. CDR3 loop: CASSRILGYEQYF. CDR3 coding DNA: TGTGCCAGCAGCCGCATACTTGGCTACGAGCAGTACTTC.

This clonotype was counted ten times or more. The gene calls are TRBV12-3 or TRBV12-4 and TRBJ1-2; D not resolved. Trimming removed 7 bases from V and 5 bases from J, with 20 bases in between. This CDR3 contains 15 residues. CDR3 sequence: CASIQSWRIEYGYTF. For the CDR3, the DNA is TGTGCCAGCATCCAATCCTGGAGGATTGAGTATGGCTACACCTTC.

This rearrangement joins TRBV12-3 or TRBV12-4 to TRBJ2-1; D gene ambiguous. Deletions cut 6 bases from V and 1 base from J, with 16 bases between. This CDR3 has 16 amino acids. CDR3 loop: CASRTLPRFSYNEQFF. The CDR3 DNA is TGTGCCAGCAGGACCCTTCCCAGGTTTTCCTACAATGAGCAGTTCTTC.

This clonotype was counted only a few times. The genes are TRBV7-9 and TRBJ2-5; D is perhaps TRBD2 (6 bases). V lost 8 bases, J lost 5 bases, and 18 bases lay in between. CDR1 and CDR2 (germline): SEHNR, FQNEAQ (reference sequence). This CDR3 is 14 amino acids long. CDR3 in amino acids: CASSRAGGGETQYF. CDR3 bases: TGTGCCAGCTCGAGAGCCGGGGGTGGGGAGACCCAGTACTTC.

This clonotype was recorded a few times. The chain couples TRBV3-1 to TRBJ1-5, with 8 nucleotides matching TRBD1. V lost 0 bases, J lost 5 bases, and 3 bases stayed unmatched. The CDR3 is 15 amino acids. The germline V gene has CDR1 LGHDT and CDR2 YNNKEL (reference sequence). The CDR3 reads CASSQDPGGHQPQHF. The CDR3 DNA reads as TGTGCCAGCAGCCAAGATCCAGGGGGCCATCAGCCCCAGCATTTT.

The CDR3 region is CAISGDREGQPQHF. The CDR3 DNA is TGTGCCATCAGTGGGGACAGGGAGGGTCAGCCCCAGCATTTT. The genes are TRBV10-3 and TRBJ1-5; TRBD1 agrees at 9 bases. Germline lookup yields CDR1 ENHRY and CDR2 SYGVKD. CDR3 length: 14 residues. The V gene end was trimmed by 4 bases and the J gene end by 6 bases; junction bases not matched to a gene: 4.

V gene TRBV13 combines with J gene TRBJ1-2; 7 bases align to TRBD1. Germline CDR1 reads PRHDT; CDR2 reads FYEKMQ (reference sequence). The CDR3 sequence is 15 residues long. V gave up 4 bases and J gave up 7 bases; unmatched junction bases: 12. CDR3 sequence (DNA): TGTGCCAGCAGCTCTATGGACAGGAGGGGGTCTGGCTACACCTTC. It codes for CASSSMDRRGSGYTF.

The J gene is TRBJ1-5, the V gene TRBV20-1; TRBD1 agrees at 7 bases. The trim removed 5 bases at V and 5 bases at J, leaving 6 bases unmatched. CDR1 is DFQATT, CDR2 SNEGSKA, per germline (reference sequence). This CDR3 region has 13 residues. CDR3 in DNA: TGCAGTGCTGGGGACAGACCTGATCAGCCCCAGCATTTT. Translated, it gives CSAGDRPDQPQHF.

The chain links TRBV25-1 to TRBJ1-6, with a possible D match to TRBD1 (5 bases). The CDR3 consists of 13 residues. CDR1 is MGHDK, CDR2 SYGVNS, per germline. V was cut by 6 bases and J by 5 bases, with 8 bases left in between. As DNA, the CDR3 is TGTGCCAGCAGCGACAGTAATAATTCACCCCTCCACTTT. This translates into CASSDSNNSPLHF.

The chain joins TRBV2 to TRBJ1-5; D unclear. Between the trimmed V and J ends, which lost 6 bases and 0 bases, there was a span of 15 bases. The germline V gene has CDR1 SNHLY and CDR2 FYNNEI. The CDR3 length is 16 residues. DNA of the CDR3: TGTGCCAGCAGCAAAAACCCCGACGATAGCAATCAGCCCCAGCATTTT. The encoded protein is CASSKNPDDSNQPQHF.

CDR3: CAWAAGTSMETQYF. In DNA form, the CDR3 reads TGTGCCTGGGCGGCCGGGACTAGCATGGAGACCCAGTACTTC. The rearrangement joins TRBV30 to TRBJ2-5; 9 bases map to TRBD2. Germline CDR1 reads GTSNPN; CDR2 reads SVGIG (reference sequence). This CDR3 is built from 14 residues. Trimming at V came to 5 bases and at J to 5 bases, leaving 9 bases not matched to a gene.

As regards this clonotype: One end of the junction fails to match germline, which may point to a read error. V is TRBV2 and J is TRBJ2-2; unclear D gene. The germline CDR1 and CDR2 sequences are SNHLY and FYNNEI. CDR3 size: 14 residues. The CDR3: CASSQVLWTGELFF. CDR3 bases: TGCGCCAGCAGCCAAGTTCTCTGGACCGGGGAGCTGTTTTTT.

The chain couples TRBV7-6 to TRBJ1-2; 8 bases match TRBD1. CDR1 and CDR2 (germline): SGHVS, FNYEAQ. V was pared by 5 bases and J by 0 bases, with 11 bases of the junction left unmatched. CDR3 size: 17 residues. The CDR3 DNA reads as TGTGCCAGCAGCAACAGACAGGGGACTGCTACTAACTATGGCTACACCTTC. It yields the protein CASSNRQGTATNYGYTF.